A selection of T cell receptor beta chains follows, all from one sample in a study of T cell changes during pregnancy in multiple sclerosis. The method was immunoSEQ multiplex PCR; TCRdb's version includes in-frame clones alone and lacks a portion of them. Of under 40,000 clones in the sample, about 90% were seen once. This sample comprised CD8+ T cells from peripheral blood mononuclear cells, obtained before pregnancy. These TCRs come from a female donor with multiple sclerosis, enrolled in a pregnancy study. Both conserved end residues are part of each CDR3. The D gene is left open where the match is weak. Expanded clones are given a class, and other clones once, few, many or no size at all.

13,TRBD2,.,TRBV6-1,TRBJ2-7,TGTGCCAGCAGTGTGGGTGCGGGGGACGAGCAGTACTTC,CASSVGAGDEQYF
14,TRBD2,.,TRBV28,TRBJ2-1,TGTGCCAGCCAGACTAGCGGGTGGATCGATGAGCAGTTCTTC,CASQTSGWIDEQFF
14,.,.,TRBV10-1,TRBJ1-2,TGCGCCAGCATCCCCACTCGGGGGGGCTATGGCTACACCTTC,CASIPTRGGYGYTF
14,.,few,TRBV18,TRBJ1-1,TGTGCCAGCTCGCCGGGACACCTGAACACTGAAGCTTTCTTT,CASSPGHLNTEAFF
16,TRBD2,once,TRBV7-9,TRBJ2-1,TGTGCCAGCACCCGGACTAGCGGGGAGAACTACAATGAGCAGTTCTTC,CASTRTSGENYNEQFF
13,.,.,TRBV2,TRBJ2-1,TGTGCCAGCACCCAAGGGTCGGGGATCGAGCAGTTCTTC,CASTQGSGIEQFF
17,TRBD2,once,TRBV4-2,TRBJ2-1,TGTGCCAGCAGCCTCGGGACTAGCGGGGGCCGGGCAAATGAGCAGTTCTTC,CASSLGTSGGRANEQFF
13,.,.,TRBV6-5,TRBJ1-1,TGTGCCAGCAGTTGGACAGTGAACACTGAAGCTTTCTTT,CASSWTVNTEAFF
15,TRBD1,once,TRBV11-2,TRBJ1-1,TGTGCCAGCAGCACCCGGGACAGTAAGAACACTGAAGCTTTCTTT,CASSTRDSKNTEAFF
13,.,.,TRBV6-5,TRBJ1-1,TGTGCCAGCAGTGTTACAGTGAACACTGAAGCTTTCTTT,CASSVTVNTEAFF
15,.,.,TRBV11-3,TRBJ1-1,TGTGCCAGCAGCTTATCTGGCGCAGGGTTGACTGAAGCTTTCTTT,CASSLSGAGLTEAFF
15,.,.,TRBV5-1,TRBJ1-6,TGCGCCAGCAGCTTGTACAGAACCTATAATTCACCCCTCCACTTT,CASSLYRTYNSPLHF
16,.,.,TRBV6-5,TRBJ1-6,TGTGCCAGCAGTTACGTATCGAGCTCCTATAATTCACCCCTCCACTTT,CASSYVSSSYNSPLHF
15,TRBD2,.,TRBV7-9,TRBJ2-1,TGTGCCAGCAGCTCACTAGCGGAGGGATACAATGAGCAGTTCTTC,CASSSLAEGYNEQFF
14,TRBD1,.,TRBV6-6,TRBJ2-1,TGTGCCAGCAGTTCCGGGACAGTTTACAATGAGCAGTTCTTC,CASSSGTVYNEQFF
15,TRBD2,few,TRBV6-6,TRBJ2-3,TGTGCCAGCAGTTACGAAAGCGGGGGGGCGGATACGCAGTATTTT,CASSYESGGADTQYF
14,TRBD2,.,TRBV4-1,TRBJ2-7,TGCGCCAGCAGCGGGCGGGAGGGGTCCTACGAGCAGTACTTC,CASSGREGSYEQYF
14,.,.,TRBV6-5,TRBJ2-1,TGTGCCAGCAGTTACTCGGGCCGCTACAATGAGCAGTTCTTC,CASSYSGRYNEQFF
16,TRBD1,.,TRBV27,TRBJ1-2,TGTGCCAGCAGTCCGACCACGGACAGGGGAGGACGTGGCTACACCTTC,CASSPTTDRGGRGYTF
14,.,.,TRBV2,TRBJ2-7,TGTGCCAGCAGTGAAGAGTTGCTAGCCTACGAGCAGTACTTC,CASSEELLAYEQYF
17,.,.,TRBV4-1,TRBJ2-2,TGCGCCAGCAGCCGGATGCTTTGGGGGGGGGCCGACGGGGAGCTGTTTTTT,CASSRMLWGGADGELFF
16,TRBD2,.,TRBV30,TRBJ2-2,TGTGCCTGGTCACGCCTGGGACTAGGAGAGGGCGGGGAGCTGTTTTTT,CAWSRLGLGEGGELFF
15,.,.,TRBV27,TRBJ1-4,TGTGCCAGCAGTTTATCGCAACAGGGTGATGAAAAACTGTTTTTT,CASSLSQQGDEKLFF
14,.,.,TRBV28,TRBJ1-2,TGTGCCAGCAGGCCAACAGATTTTAACTATGGCTACACCTTC,CASRPTDFNYGYTF
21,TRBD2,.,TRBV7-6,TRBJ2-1,TGTGCCAGCAGCTCACTCAAACCGGGACTAGCGGGAGAAAGGTCCTACAATGAGCAGTTCTTC,CASSSLKPGLAGERSYNEQFF
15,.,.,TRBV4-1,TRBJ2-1,TGCGCCAGCAGCGGGGCAATGGGCCCCGGAGAGGAGCAGTTCTTC,CASSGAMGPGEEQFF
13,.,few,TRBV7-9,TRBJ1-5,TGTGCCAGCAGCTTAGGGCAGAATCAGCCCCAGCATTTT,CASSLGQNQPQHF
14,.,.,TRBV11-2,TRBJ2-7,TGTGCCAGCAGCTTAGTTAGCGTTACCTACGAGCAGTACTTC,CASSLVSVTYEQYF
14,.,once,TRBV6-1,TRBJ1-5,TGTGCCAGCACCCCAGGGGATAGCAATCAGCCCCAGCATTTT,CASTPGDSNQPQHF
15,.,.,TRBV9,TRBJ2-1,TGTGCCAGCAGCGTAGGCGGCCAGGGAGGCGATGAGCAGTTCTTC,CASSVGGQGGDEQFF
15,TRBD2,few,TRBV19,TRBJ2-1,TGTGCCAGTAGTATCGGACTAGCGGGCTACAATGAGCAGTTCTTC,CASSIGLAGYNEQFF
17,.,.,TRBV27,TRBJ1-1,TGTGCCAGCAGTTTATTCCAAGTCAAGACGGGTGACACTGAAGCTTTCTTT,CASSLFQVKTGDTEAFF
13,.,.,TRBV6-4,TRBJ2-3,TGTGCCAGCAGCGGGAGTGACACAGATACGCAGTATTTT,CASSGSDTDTQYF
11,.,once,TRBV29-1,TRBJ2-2,TGCAGCGGCGCAGAGGCCGGGGAGCTGTTTTTT,CSGAEAGELFF
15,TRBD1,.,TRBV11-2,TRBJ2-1,TGTGCCAGCAGCAAAGCCGGGACAGCCAACAATGAGCAGTTCTTC,CASSKAGTANNEQFF
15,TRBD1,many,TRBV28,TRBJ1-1,TGTGCCAGCAGTCATATACGGACAGGTCTTACTGAAGCTTTCTTT,CASSHIRTGLTEAFF
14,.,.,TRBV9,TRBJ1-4,TGTGCCAGCAGCCCTAAAATACAGGGTGAAAAACTGTTTTTT,CASSPKIQGEKLFF
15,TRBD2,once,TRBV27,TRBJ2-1,TGTGCCAGCATCTCAGCGGGGGGGCGGAACAATGAGCAGTTCTTC,CASISAGGRNNEQFF
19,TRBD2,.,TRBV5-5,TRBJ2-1,TGTGCCAGCAGCCAGGGACTAGCGGGGGGTCACCGCGTCTACAATGAGCAGTTCTTC,CASSQGLAGGHRVYNEQFF
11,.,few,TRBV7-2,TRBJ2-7,TGTGCCAGCAGCTTCCTCTACGAGCAGTACTTC,CASSFLYEQYF
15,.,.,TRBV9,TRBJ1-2,TGTGCCAGCAGCGTAGACGGGGGGCCAGACTATGGCTACACCTTC,CASSVDGGPDYGYTF
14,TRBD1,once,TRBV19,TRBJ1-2,TGTGCCAGTAGTTTTGGTAGGGGGCGAGGAGGCTACACCTTC,CASSFGRGRGGYTF
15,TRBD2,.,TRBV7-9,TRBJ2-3,TGTGCCAGCAGCCCGTCTAGCGGGGGGCCAGATACGCAGTATTTT,CASSPSSGGPDTQYF
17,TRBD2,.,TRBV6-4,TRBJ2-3,TGTGCCAGCAGTGACGGGACTAGCGGGGGGAGCACAGATACGCAGTATTTT,CASSDGTSGGSTDTQYF
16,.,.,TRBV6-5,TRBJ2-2,TGTGCCAGCAGTTACTCGGAGGGAAATGCCCCCGGGGAGCTGTTTTTT,CASSYSEGNAPGELFF
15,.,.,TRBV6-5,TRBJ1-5,TGTGCCAGCAGTAACCCGTTAGGGGGCAATCAGCCCCAGCATTTT,CASSNPLGGNQPQHF
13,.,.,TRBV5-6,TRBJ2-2,TGTGCCAGCAGCCGAGGTGGCACCGGGGAGCTGTTTTTT,CASSRGGTGELFF
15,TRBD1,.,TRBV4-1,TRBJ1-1,TGCGCCAGCAGCCAGTTTTACAGGGGAAACACTGAAGCTTTCTTT,CASSQFYRGNTEAFF
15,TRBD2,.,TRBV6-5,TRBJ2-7,TGTGCCAGCAGTTTTGTAGGACTAGCGGGATACGAGCAGTACTTC,CASSFVGLAGYEQYF
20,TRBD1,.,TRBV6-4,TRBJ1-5,TGTGCCAGCAGTGACCCCTCCGGGACAGGGGGTTCCTATAGCAATCAGCCCCAGCATTTT,CASSDPSGTGGSYSNQPQHF
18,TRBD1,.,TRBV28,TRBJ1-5,TGTGCCAGCAGTGAGCCGGGACAGGGTTTTTCTGGCAATCAGCCCCAGCATTTT,CASSEPGQGFSGNQPQHF
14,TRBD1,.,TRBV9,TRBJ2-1,TGTGCCAGCAGCTATGGGACAGTCTACAATGAGCAGTTCTTC,CASSYGTVYNEQFF
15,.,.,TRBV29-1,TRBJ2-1,TGCAGCGTTCTACCCCCTAGCGCGTACTACAATGAGCAGTTCTTC,CSVLPPSAYYNEQFF
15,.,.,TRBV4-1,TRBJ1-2,TGCGCCAGCAGCCAAGGGACATCGGAGCTCTATGGCTACACCTTC,CASSQGTSELYGYTF